A single sample gave rise to the 12 T cell receptor beta chains below, sequenced in a study of shared clonotypes between healthy human individuals. The assay was immunoSEQ multiplex PCR, and TCRdb's table has in-frame clones only and misses some. The table lists roughly 1,800,000 clones, around 96% of them singletons, with around 1.2% in the top ten. Naive CD8 cells were CD45RO-negative, positively selected for CCR7, excluding terminally differentiated effector memory CD45RA+ cells. Sequenced sample: naive CD8+ T cells sorted from blood. These receptor sequences come from a man younger than 35 in good health.

This clone was counted a single time. The rearrangement joins TRBV6-1 to TRBJ2-2; TRBD1 might be the D (5 bases). The germline V and J ends were trimmed by 4 bases and 3 bases, with 12 bases remaining between them. The germline gives CDR1 MNHNS, CDR2 SASEGT. The CDR3 covers 15 residues. The CDR3 protein is CASSGRGGDTGELFF. The CDR3 nucleotides are TGTGCCAGCAGTGGAAGGGGTGGTGACACCGGGGAGCTGTTTTTT.

The chain is built from TRBV2 and TRBJ2-7; 11 nucleotides align to TRBD2. This CDR3 contains 17 residues. After removal of 3 bases from V and 0 bases from J, the junction contained 7 bases not matched to a gene. Germline CDR1 is SNHLY and CDR2 is FYNNEI. The CDR3: CASSDETSGMNSYEQYF. CDR3 in DNA: TGTGCCAGCAGTGACGAGACTAGCGGGATGAACTCCTACGAGCAGTACTTC.

The rearrangement joins TRBV6-1 to TRBJ2-1; TRBD1 matches at 7 bases. In germline, CDR1 is MNHNS, CDR2 SASEGT. The CDR3 totals 12 residues. The V gene end was trimmed by 8 bases and the J gene end by 6 bases; junction bases not matched to a gene: 4. This chain's CDR3 is CASRDSINEQFF. The CDR3 DNA reads TGTGCCAGCCGGGACAGTATCAATGAGCAGTTCTTC.

The rearrangement links TRBV11-1 to TRBJ2-5, with D hard to call. There are 14 residues in the CDR3. Trimming pared 4 bases from V and 1 base from J, leaving 10 bases between. Germline V gives CDR1 SGHAT, CDR2 FQDESV (reference sequence). The CDR3 bases are TGTGCCAGCAGCTCTGGTCTGAGCCAAGAGACCCAGTACTTC. Amino acids: CASSSGLSQETQYF.

This clone has a single count. The V and J genes are TRBV5-6 and TRBJ1-6; 7 bases agree with TRBD1. The V segment lost 2 bases and the J segment 14 bases; nucleotides outside the gene matches: 4. The length of the CDR3 is 12 residues. From germline, CDR1 is SGHDT and CDR2 YYEEEE. The CDR3 spells CASSFGDSSLHF. As DNA, the CDR3 is TGTGCCAGCAGCTTTGGGGACAGTTCCCTCCACTTT. Using reference TRBV5-6 and TRBJ1-6 for the parts outside the CDR3, the full variable domain is DAGVTQSPTHLIKTRGQQVTLRCSPKSGHDTVSWYQQALGQGPQFIFQYYEEEERQRGNFPDRFSGHQFPNYSSELNVNALLLGDSALYLCASSFGDSSLHFGNGTRLTVT.

The chain uses TRBV6-5 and TRBJ2-1, with TRBD1 matching 7 bases. The ends lost 2 bases at V and 3 bases at J; junction bases unmatched: 4. The CDR3 consists of 15 residues. The V gene's germline CDR1 is MNHEY and CDR2 SVGAGI. CDR3 coding DNA: TGTGCCAGCAGTTACGACAGGACAGGCTACAATGAGCAGTTCTTC. Translated: CASSYDRTGYNEQFF.

Regarding this clone: The same CDR3 arises from other DNA sequences in this sample as well. The chain couples TRBV4-1 to TRBJ2-7; TRBD1 agrees at 9 bases. V shed 4 bases and J 0 bases; nucleotides not matched to a gene: 4. Germline V lookup: CDR1 MGHRA, CDR2 YSYEKL. There are 15 residues in the CDR3. The CDR3 nucleotides read TGCGCCAGCAGCCCTGGACAGGGGAGCTCCTACGAGCAGTACTTC. This codes for CASSPGQGSSYEQYF.

This clone was seen a single time. J is TRBJ2-7 and V is TRBV6-5, with D uncertain. CDR3 length equals 12 residues. The germline CDR1 and CDR2 sequences are MNHEY and SVGAGI. The ends were cut back, 6 bases at V and 3 bases at J, with 9 bases in the middle. CDR3 amino acids: CASRTGDYEQYF. The CDR3 nucleotides are TGTGCCAGCAGGACCGGAGACTACGAGCAGTACTTC.

The chain employs TRBV7-3 and TRBJ2-1; D is perhaps TRBD1 or TRBD2 (5 bases each). The CDR3 is 14 amino acids. Trimming took 5 bases from V and 6 from J, leaving 14 bases between them. Germline-derived CDR1 and CDR2 are SGHTA and FQGTGA. The CDR3 here is CASSPGWGINEQFF. The CDR3 DNA follows: TGTGCCAGCAGCCCTGGGTGGGGGATCAATGAGCAGTTCTTC.

The chain is built from TRBV21-1 and TRBJ2-5; whether TRBD1, the table's D call, matches the DNA was not checked. TRBV21-1 is designated a pseudogene. The CDR3 sequence is 14 residues long. The DNA for the CDR3 is TGTGCCAGCAGCGCAGACAGGGCACAAGAGACCCAGTACTTC. Its protein product is CASSADRAQETQYF.

V gene TRBV29-1 combines with J gene TRBJ1-1; D is undetermined. The germline gives CDR1 SQVTM, CDR2 ANQGSEA. CDR3 length: 11 residues. The V end was cut by 6 bases, the J end by 0 bases, with 5 bases between. The CDR3 loop is CSVTMNTEAFF. The CDR3 region has the DNA TGCAGCGTGACCATGAACACTGAAGCTTTCTTT.

J is TRBJ2-7 and V is TRBV2, with TRBD1 identical over 11 bases. The V and J ends lost 3 bases and 3 bases, in that order; junction bases with no gene match: 4. Germline-derived CDR1 and CDR2 are SNHLY and FYNNEI. The CDR3 has 15 residues. CDR3 amino acids: CASSDPGQGVYEQYF. CDR3 DNA sequence: TGTGCCAGCAGTGACCCGGGACAGGGGGTCTACGAGCAGTACTTC.